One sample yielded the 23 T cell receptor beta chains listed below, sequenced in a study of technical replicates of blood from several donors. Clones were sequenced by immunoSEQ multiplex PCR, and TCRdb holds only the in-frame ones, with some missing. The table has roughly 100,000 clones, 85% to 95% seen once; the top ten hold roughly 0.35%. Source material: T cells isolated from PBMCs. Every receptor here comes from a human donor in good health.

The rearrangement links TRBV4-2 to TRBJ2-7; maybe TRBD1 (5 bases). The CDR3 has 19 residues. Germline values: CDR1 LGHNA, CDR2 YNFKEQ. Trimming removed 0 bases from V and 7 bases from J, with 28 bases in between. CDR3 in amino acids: CASSQDVAGKYSHEFEQYF. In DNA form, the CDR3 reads TGTGCCAGCAGCCAAGATGTCGCAGGGAAATACTCCCATGAGTTTGAGCAGTACTTC.

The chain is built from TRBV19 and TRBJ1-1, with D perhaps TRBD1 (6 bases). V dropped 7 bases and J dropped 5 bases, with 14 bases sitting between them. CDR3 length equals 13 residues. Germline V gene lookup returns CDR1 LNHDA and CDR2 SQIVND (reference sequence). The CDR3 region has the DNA TGTGCCAGTATGCTACAGGGCGGGACTGAAGCTTTCTTT. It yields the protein CASMLQGGTEAFF.

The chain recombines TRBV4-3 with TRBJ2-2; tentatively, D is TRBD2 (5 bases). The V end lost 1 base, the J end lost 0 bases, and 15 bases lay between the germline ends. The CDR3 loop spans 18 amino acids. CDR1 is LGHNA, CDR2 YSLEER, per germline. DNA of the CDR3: TGCGCCAGCAGCCAAGTTCTAGGGAGTAACGCGAACACCGGGGAGCTGTTTTTT. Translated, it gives CASSQVLGSNANTGELFF.

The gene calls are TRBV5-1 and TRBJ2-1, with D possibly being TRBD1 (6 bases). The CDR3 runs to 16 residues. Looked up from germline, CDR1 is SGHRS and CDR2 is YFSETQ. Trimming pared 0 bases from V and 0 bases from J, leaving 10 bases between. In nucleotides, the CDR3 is TGCGCCAGCAGCTTGGAAGGGGGAGTCTCCTACAATGAGCAGTTCTTC. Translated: CASSLEGGVSYNEQFF. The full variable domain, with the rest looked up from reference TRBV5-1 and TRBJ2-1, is KAGVTQTPRYLIKTRGQQVTLSCSPISGHRSVSWYQQTPGQGLQFLFEYFSETQRNKGNFPGRFSGRQFSNSRSEMNVSTLELGDSALYLCASSLEGGVSYNEQFFGPGTRLTVL.

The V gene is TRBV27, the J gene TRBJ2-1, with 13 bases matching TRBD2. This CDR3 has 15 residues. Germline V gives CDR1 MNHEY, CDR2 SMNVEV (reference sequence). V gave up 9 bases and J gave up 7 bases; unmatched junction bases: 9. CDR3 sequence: CASNTGLAGVNEQFF. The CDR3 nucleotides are TGTGCCAGTAACACCGGACTAGCGGGAGTAAATGAGCAGTTCTTC.

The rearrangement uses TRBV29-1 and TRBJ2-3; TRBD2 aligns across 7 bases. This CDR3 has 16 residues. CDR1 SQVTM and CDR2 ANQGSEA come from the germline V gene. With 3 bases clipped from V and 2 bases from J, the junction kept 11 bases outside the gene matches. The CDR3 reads CSVESGLAVFTDTQYF. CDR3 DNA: TGCAGCGTTGAGTCTGGGCTAGCGGTTTTCACAGATACGCAGTATTTT.

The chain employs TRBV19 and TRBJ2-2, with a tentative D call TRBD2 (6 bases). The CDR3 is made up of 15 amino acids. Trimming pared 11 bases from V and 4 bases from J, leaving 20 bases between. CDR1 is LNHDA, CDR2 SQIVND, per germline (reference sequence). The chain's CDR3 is CAVLDRERGTGELFF. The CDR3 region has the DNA TGTGCCGTCCTTGATCGGGAGCGCGGCACCGGGGAGCTGTTTTTT.

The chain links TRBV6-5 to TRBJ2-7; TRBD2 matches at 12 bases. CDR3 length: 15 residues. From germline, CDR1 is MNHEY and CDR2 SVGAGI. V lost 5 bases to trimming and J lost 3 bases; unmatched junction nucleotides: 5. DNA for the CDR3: TGTGCCAGCAGTGGAGAGGGACTAGCGGGCTACGAGCAGTACTTC. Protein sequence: CASSGEGLAGYEQYF.

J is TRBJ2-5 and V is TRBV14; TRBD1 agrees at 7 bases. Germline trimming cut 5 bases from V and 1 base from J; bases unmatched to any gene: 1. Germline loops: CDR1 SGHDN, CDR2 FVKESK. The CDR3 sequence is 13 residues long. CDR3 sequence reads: CASSGTVQETQYF. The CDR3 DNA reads TGTGCCAGCAGCGGGACAGTCCAAGAGACCCAGTACTTC.

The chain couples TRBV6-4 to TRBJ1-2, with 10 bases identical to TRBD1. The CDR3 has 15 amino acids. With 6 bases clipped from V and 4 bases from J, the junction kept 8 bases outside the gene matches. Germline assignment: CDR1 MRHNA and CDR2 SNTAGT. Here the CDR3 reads CASRATTGGSYGYTF. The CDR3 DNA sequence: TGTGCCAGCAGGGCTACGACAGGGGGCAGCTATGGCTACACCTTC.

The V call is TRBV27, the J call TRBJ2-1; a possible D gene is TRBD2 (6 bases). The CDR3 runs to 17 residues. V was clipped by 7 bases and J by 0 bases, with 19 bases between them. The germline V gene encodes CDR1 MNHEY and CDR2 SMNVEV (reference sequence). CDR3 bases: TGTGCCAGCAAAAACCCCGGGACTGCATACTCCTACAATGAGCAGTTCTTC. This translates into CASKNPGTAYSYNEQFF.

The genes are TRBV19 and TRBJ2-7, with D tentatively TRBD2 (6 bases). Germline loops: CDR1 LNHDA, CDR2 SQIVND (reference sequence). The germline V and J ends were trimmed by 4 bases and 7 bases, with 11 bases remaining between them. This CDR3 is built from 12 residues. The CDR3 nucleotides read TGTGCCAGTAGTAGCGGGACCGCGGAGCAGTACTTC. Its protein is CASSSGTAEQYF.

CDR3 DNA sequence: TGCAGCGTTGAAGATACCGGTCTCGGGAGCACCTTC. This gives the protein CSVEDTGLGSTF. The chain recombines TRBV29-1 with TRBJ1-2; no clear D. The germline V and J ends were trimmed by 0 bases and 13 bases, with 15 bases remaining between them. The CDR3 length is 12 residues. Germline values: CDR1 SQVTM, CDR2 ANQGSEA.

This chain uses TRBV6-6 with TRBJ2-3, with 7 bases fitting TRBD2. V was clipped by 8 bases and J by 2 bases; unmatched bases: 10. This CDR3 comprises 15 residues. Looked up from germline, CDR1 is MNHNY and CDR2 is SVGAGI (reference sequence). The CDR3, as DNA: TGTGCCAGCTCCGACCCTAGCGGATTCACAGATACGCAGTATTTT. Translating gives CASSDPSGFTDTQYF.

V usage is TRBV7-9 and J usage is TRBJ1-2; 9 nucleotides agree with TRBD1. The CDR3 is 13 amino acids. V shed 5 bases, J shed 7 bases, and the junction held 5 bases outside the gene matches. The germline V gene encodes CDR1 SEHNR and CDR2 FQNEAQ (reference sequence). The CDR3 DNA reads TGTGCCAGCAGCCCACAGGGGGCGCTTGGCTACACCTTC. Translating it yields CASSPQGALGYTF.

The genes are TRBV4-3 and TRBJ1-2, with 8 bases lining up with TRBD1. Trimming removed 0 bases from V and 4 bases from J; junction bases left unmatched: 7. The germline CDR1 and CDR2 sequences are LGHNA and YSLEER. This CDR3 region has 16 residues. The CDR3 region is CASSQERTGLFYGYTF. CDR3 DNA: TGCGCCAGCAGCCAAGAAAGGACAGGGCTTTTCTATGGCTACACCTTC.

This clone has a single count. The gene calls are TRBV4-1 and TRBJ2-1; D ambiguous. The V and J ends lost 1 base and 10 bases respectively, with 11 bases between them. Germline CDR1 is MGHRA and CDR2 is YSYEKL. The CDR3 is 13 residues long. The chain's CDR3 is CASSQGVMVEQFF. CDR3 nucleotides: TGCGCCAGCAGCCAAGGAGTAATGGTAGAGCAGTTCTTC.

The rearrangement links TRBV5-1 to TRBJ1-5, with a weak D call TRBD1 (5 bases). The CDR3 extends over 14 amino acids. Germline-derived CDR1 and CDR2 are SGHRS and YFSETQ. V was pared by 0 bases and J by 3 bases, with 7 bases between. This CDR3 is CASSLAGNNQPQHF. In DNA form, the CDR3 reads TGCGCCAGCAGCTTGGCAGGGAACAATCAGCCCCAGCATTTT. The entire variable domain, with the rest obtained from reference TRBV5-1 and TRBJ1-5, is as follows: KAGVTQTPRYLIKTRGQQVTLSCSPISGHRSVSWYQQTPGQGLQFLFEYFSETQRNKGNFPGRFSGRQFSNSRSEMNVSTLELGDSALYLCASSLAGNNQPQHFGDGTRLSIL.

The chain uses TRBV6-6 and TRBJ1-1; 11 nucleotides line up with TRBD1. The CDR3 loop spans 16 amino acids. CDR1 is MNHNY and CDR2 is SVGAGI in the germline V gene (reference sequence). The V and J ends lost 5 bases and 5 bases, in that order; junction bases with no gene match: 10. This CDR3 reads CASSHGQGARGTEAFF. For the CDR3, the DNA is TGTGCCAGCAGTCATGGACAGGGGGCGAGAGGGACTGAAGCTTTCTTT.

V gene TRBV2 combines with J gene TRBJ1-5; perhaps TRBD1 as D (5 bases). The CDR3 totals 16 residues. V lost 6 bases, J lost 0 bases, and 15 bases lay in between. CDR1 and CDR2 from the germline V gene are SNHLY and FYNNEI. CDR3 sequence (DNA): TGTGCCAGCAGAGGAGACAGCTTTTATAGCAATCAGCCCCAGCATTTT. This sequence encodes CASRGDSFYSNQPQHF.

Here the CDR3 reads CASTQGFGGYTF. The DNA for the CDR3 is TGTGCCAGCACACAGGGATTTGGTGGCTACACCTTC. The V and J genes are TRBV14 and TRBJ1-2, with TRBD1 as a possible D gene (6 bases). Trimming took off 7 bases at V and 7 bases at J, with 13 bases between the two ends. The CDR3 runs to 12 residues. Germline CDR1 and CDR2: SGHDN and FVKESK.

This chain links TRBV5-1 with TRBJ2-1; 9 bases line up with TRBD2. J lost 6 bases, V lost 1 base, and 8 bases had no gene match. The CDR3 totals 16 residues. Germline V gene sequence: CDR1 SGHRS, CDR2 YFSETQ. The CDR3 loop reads CASSLTSGLTSNEQFF. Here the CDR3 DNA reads TGCGCCAGCAGCTTGACTAGCGGGTTAACCTCCAATGAGCAGTTCTTC.

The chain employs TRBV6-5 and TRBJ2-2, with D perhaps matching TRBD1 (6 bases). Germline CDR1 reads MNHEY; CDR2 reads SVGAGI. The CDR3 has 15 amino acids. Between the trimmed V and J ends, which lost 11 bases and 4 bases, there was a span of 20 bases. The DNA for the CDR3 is TGTGCCGTAAGAACCGGGACATCCATCACCGGGGAGCTGTTTTTT. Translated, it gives CAVRTGTSITGELFF.